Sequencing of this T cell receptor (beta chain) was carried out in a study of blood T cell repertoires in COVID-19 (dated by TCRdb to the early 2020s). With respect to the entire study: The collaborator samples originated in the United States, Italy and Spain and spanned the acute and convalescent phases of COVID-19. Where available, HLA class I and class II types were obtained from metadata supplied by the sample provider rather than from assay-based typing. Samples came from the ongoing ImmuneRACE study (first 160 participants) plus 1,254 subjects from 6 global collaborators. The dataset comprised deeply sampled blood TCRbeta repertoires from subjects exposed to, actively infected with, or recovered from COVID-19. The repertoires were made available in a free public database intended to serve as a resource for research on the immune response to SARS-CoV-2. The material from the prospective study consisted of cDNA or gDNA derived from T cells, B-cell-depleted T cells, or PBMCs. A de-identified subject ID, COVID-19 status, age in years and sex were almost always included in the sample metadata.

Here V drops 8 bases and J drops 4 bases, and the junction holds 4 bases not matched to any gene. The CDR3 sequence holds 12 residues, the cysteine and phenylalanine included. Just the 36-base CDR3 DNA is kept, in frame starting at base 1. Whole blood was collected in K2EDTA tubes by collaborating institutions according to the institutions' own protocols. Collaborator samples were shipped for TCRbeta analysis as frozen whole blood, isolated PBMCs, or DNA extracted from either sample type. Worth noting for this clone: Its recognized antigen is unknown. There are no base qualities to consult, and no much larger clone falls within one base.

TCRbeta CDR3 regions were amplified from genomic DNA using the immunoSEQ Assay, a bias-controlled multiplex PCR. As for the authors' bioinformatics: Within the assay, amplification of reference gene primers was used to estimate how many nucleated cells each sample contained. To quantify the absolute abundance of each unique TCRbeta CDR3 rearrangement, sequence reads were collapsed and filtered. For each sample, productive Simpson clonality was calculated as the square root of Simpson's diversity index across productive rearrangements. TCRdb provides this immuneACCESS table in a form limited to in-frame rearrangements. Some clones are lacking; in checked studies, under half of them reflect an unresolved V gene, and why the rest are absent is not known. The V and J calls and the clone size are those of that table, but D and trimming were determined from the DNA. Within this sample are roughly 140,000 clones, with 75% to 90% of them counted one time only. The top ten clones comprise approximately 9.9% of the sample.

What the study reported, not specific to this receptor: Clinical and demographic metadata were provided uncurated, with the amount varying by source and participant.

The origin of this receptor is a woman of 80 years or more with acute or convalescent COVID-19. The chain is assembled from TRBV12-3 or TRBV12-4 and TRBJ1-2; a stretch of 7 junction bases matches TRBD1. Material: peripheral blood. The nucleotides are TGTGCCAGCCGGGACAGATCCTATGGCTACACCTTC. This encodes CASRDRSYGYTF.